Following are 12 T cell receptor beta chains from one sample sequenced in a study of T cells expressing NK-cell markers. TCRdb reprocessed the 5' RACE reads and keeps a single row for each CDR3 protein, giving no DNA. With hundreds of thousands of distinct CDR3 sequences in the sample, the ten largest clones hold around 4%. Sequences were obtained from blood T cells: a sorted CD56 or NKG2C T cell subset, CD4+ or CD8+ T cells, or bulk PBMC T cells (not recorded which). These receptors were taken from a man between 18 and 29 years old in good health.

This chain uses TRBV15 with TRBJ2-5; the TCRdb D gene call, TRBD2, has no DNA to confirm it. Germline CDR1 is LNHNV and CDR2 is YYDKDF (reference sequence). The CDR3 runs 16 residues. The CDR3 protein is CATSGGKGLATQTQYF. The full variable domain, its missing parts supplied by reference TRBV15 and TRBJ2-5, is DAMVIQNPRYQVTQFGKPVTLSCSQTLNHNVMYWYQQKSSQAPKLLFHYYDKDFNNEADTPDNFQSRRPNTSFCFLDIRSPGLGDTAMYLCATSGGKGLATQTQYFGPGTRLLVL.

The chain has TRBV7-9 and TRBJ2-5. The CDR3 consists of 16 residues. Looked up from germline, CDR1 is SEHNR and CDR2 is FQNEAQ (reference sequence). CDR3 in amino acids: CASEIPSGEYQETQYF.

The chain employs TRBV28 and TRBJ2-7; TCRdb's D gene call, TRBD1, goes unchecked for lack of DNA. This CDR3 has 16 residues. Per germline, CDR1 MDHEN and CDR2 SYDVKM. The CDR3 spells CASRYPGAGQGYEQYF.

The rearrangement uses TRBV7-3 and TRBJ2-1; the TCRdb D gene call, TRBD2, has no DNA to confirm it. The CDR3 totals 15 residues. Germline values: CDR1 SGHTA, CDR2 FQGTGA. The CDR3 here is CASSPSGLAGDEQFF.

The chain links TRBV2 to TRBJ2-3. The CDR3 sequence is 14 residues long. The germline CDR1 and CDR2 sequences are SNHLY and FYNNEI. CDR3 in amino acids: CASSEDSDTDTQYF.

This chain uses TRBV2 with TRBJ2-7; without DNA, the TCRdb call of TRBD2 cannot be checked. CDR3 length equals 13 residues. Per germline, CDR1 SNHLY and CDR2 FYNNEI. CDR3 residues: CASSLAGYYEQYF.

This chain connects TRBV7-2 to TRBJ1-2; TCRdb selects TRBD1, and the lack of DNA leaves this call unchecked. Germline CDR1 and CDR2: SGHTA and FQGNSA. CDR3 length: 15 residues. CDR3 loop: CASSLEDQGSFGYTF.

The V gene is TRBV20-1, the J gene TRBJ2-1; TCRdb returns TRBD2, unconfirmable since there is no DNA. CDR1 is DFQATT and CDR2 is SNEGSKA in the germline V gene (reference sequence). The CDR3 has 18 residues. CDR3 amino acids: CSARSSGRAPSAYNEQFF.

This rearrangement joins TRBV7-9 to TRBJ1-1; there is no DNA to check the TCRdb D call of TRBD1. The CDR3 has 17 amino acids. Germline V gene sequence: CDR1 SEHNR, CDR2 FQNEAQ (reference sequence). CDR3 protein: CASSSTELDRGDTEAFF.

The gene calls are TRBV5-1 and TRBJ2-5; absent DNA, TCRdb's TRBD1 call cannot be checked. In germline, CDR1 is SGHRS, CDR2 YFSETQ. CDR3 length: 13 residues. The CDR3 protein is CASSYGPGETQYF.

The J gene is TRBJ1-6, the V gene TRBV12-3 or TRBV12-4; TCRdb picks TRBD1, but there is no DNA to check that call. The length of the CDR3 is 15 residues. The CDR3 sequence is CASSNQGGGNSPLHF.

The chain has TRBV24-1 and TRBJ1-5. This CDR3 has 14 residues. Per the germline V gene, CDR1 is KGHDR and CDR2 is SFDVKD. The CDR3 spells CATSDTAVNQPQHF.